This is a list of T cell receptor beta chains from one sample in a study of read filtering for tumor transcriptome and immune sequencing. TCRdb re-called the reads with MiXCR, one entry per CDR3 protein. The sample carries 85,000 or so distinct CDR3 sequences, 9% to 15% recorded once. Sequenced sample: a population of CD138-negative cells sorted from bone marrow. These receptors came from a donor aged 40 or older with multiple myeloma. CDR3s include the opening cysteine and the closing phenylalanine or tryptophan. A D gene is named only where the DNA matches it firmly. For some rows the clone size is stated as once, few or many, or as a class when expanded; others skip it.

len | d_gene | j_gene | abundance | v_gene | CDR3aa | CDR3nt
14 | TRBD2 | TRBJ2-7 | medium-sized | TRBV29-1 | CSVLRREGPGEQYF | TGCAGCGTTCTTCGGCGGGAGGGCCCTGGGGAGCAGTACTTC
14 | - | TRBJ1-4 | many | TRBV7-9 | CASSSVVLEEKLFF | TGTGCCAGCAGCTCCGTGGTGCTAGAGGAAAAACTGTTTTTT
14 | - | TRBJ2-1 | many | TRBV20-1 | CSARDPTDYNEQFF | TGCAGTGCTAGAGACCCCACGGACTACAATGAGCAGTTCTTC
14 | - | TRBJ2-7 | many | TRBV6-5 | CASSRPGGAYEQYF | TGTGCCAGTTCCCGTCCAGGGGGGGCCTACGAGCAGTACTTC
13 | - | TRBJ2-5 | - | TRBV6-5 | CASSFGRGGTQYF | TGTGCCAGCAGTTTTGGACGTGGAGGGACCCAGTACTTC
12 | - | TRBJ1-5 | many | TRBV30 | CAWSVWDQPQHF | TGTGCCTGGAGTGTATGGGATCAGCCCCAGCATTTT
13 | - | TRBJ2-1 | few | TRBV29-1 | CSASRVRDNEQFF | TGCAGCGCTTCCCGGGTGAGAGACAATGAGCAGTTCTTC
12 | - | TRBJ2-1 | - | TRBV6-6 | CASSGGTNEQFF | TGTGCCAGCAGTGGGGGCACCAATGAGCAGTTCTTC
19 | TRBD1 | TRBJ1-1 | few | TRBV15 | CATSRDALGQGEENTEAFF | TGTGCCACCAGCAGAGATGCGTTGGGACAGGGAGAAGAGAACACTGAAGCTTTCTTT
13 | - | TRBJ1-1 | many | TRBV5-4 | CASSSDSNTEAFF | TGTGCCAGCAGCTCGGACAGCAACACTGAAGCTTTCTTT